Listed below are T cell receptor beta chains from one sample, sequenced in a study of blood T cell repertoires in COVID-19. Method: immunoSEQ multiplex PCR; TCRdb's copy keeps in-frame clones and lacks some. This sample has tens of thousands of clones, with roughly 78% found just once. Sequenced input: peripheral blood. The receptors derive from a woman aged 80 or older with acute or convalescent COVID-19. Both conserved end residues are part of each CDR3. Each record gives: CDR3 protein, CDR3 DNA, V gene, D gene, clone size, J gene. A D gene is named only where the DNA matches it firmly. Expanded clones are given a class, and other clones once, few, many or no size at all.

CASRFLERWSGRGNEQFF	TGTGCAAGTCGCTTTCTGGAACGTTGGAGCGGGAGGGGCAATGAGCAGTTCTTC	TRBV12-2	NA	NA	TRBJ2-1
CASSGRGGEKLFF	TGTGCCAGCTCTGGACGGGGAGGTGAAAAACTGTTTTTT	TRBV18	NA	NA	TRBJ1-4
CASSPLSGQGSMNTEAFF	TGTGCCAGCTCACCACTCTCCGGACAGGGAAGCATGAACACTGAAGCTTTCTTT	TRBV18	TRBD1	NA	TRBJ1-1
CASSLGGHITGNTIYF	TGTGCCAGCAGCCTTGGAGGGCATATTACTGGAAACACCATATATTTT	TRBV3-1/TRBV3-2	NA	NA	TRBJ1-3
CSARGSYGYTF	TGCAGTGCTAGAGGGAGCTATGGCTACACCTTC	TRBV20-1	NA	NA	TRBJ1-2
CASSSAGAGNTEAFF	TGTGCCAGCAGTTCGGCCGGCGCAGGGAACACTGAAGCTTTCTTT	TRBV27	NA	once	TRBJ1-1
CSVHRGSETQYF	TGCAGCGTCCACAGGGGTTCGGAGACCCAGTACTTC	TRBV29-1	TRBD1	NA	TRBJ2-5
CASSLRSGGYNEQFF	TGTGCCAGCAGCTTAAGGAGCGGGGGGTACAATGAGCAGTTCTTC	TRBV5-4	TRBD2	few	TRBJ2-1
CASSHGVGRGNTGELFF	TGTGCCAGCAGCCACGGGGTGGGCCGGGGGAACACCGGGGAGCTGTTTTTT	TRBV4-2	NA	NA	TRBJ2-2
CASSRGQGAYEQYF	TGTGCCAGCTCTCGTGGACAGGGGGCTTACGAGCAGTACTTC	TRBV18	TRBD1	NA	TRBJ2-7
CASSPGLGMNTEAFF	TGTGCCAGCTCACCAGGGCTCGGAATGAACACTGAAGCTTTCTTT	TRBV18	NA	NA	TRBJ1-1
CASSFLQGVIYEQYF	TGCGCCAGCAGCTTCCTGCAGGGCGTCATCTACGAGCAGTACTTC	TRBV5-1	NA	NA	TRBJ2-7
CATSDPGELAGVETQYF	TGTGCCACCAGTGACCCCGGGGAGCTAGCGGGAGTAGAGACCCAGTACTTC	TRBV24-1	TRBD2	NA	TRBJ2-5
CASRMGQAGAKNIQYF	TGTGCCAGCAGGATGGGACAGGCCGGCGCCAAAAACATTCAGTACTTC	TRBV5-6	TRBD1	NA	TRBJ2-4
CASSLKFGEAFF	TGTGCCAGCAGCTTAAAATTCGGTGAAGCTTTCTTT	TRBV7-2	NA	NA	TRBJ1-1
CASTGTGQNTEAFF	TGTGCCAGCACCGGGACAGGGCAGAACACTGAAGCTTTCTTT	TRBV25-1	TRBD1	NA	TRBJ1-1
CASNDRRRELFF	TGTGCCAGCAACGACAGAAGAAGGGAGCTGTTTTTT	TRBV12-3/TRBV12-4	NA	NA	TRBJ2-2
CASSQHNYGYTF	TGTGCCAGCAGCCAACATAACTATGGCTACACCTTC	TRBV3-1/TRBV3-2	NA	NA	TRBJ1-2
CASRDRGSGNTIYF	TGTGCCAGCAGAGACCGGGGATCTGGAAACACCATATATTTT	TRBV6-5	NA	NA	TRBJ1-3
CASSFRNLYSGNTIYF	TGTGCCAGCAGCTTCAGGAACCTCTACTCTGGAAACACCATATATTTT	TRBV5-6	NA	NA	TRBJ1-3
CASSPRAYNEQFF	TGTGCCAGCAGTCCCAGGGCCTACAATGAGCAGTTCTTC	TRBV7-8	NA	NA	TRBJ2-1
CASSPGQLEAPLHF	TGCGCCAGCAGCCCGGGACAGTTAGAGGCACCCCTCCACTTT	TRBV5-1	TRBD1	NA	TRBJ1-6
CASSQARTSASYNEQFF	TGTGCCAGCAGCCAAGCCCGGACTAGCGCCTCCTACAATGAGCAGTTCTTC	TRBV3-1/TRBV3-2	TRBD2	NA	TRBJ2-1
CASSPNRDEKLFF	TGTGCCAGCTCACCCAACAGGGATGAAAAACTGTTTTTT	TRBV18	NA	few	TRBJ1-4
CASSRLAGGPETQYF	TGTGCCAGCAGTCGACTAGCGGGAGGGCCGGAGACCCAGTACTTC	TRBV9	TRBD2	once	TRBJ2-5
CASSLSGRGGNTIYF	TGTGCCAGCAGTTTATCTGGCAGGGGAGGAAACACCATATATTTT	TRBV27	NA	few	TRBJ1-3
CASTLGSNYGYTF	TGTGCCAGCACCCTGGGGAGTAACTATGGCTACACCTTC	TRBV6-5	NA	few	TRBJ1-2
CAWSRPGQETQYF	TGTGCCTGGAGTCGGCCGGGGCAAGAGACCCAGTACTTC	TRBV30	NA	NA	TRBJ2-5
CASSLTGGRAGEQYF	TGTGCCAGCAGCTTAACGGGGGGCCGCGCGGGCGAGCAGTACTTC	TRBV7-9	NA	few	TRBJ2-7
CAWSVPGRAEKLFF	TGTGCCTGGAGTGTACCAGGGAGGGCTGAAAAACTGTTTTTT	TRBV30	NA	few	TRBJ1-4
CASSLGQGGSSPLHF	TGTGCCAGCAGCCTCGGACAGGGCGGCAGTTCACCCCTCCACTTT	TRBV7-9	TRBD1	many	TRBJ1-6
CASSQGIRVPQHF	TGTGCCAGCAGCCAGGGGATCAGAGTGCCCCAGCATTTT	TRBV27	NA	NA	TRBJ1-5
CASSLVPGLADTDTQYF	TGCGCCAGCAGCTTGGTCCCGGGACTAGCGGACACAGATACGCAGTATTTT	TRBV5-1	TRBD2	NA	TRBJ2-3
CASGLGSVTGELFF	TGTGCCAGCGGTCTCGGTAGCGTTACCGGGGAGCTGTTTTTT	TRBV28	NA	NA	TRBJ2-2
CASSRLGQAYNEQFF	TGTGCCAGCAGCCGACTGGGACAGGCCTACAATGAGCAGTTCTTC	TRBV6-2/TRBV6-3	TRBD1	NA	TRBJ2-1
CASSPRGQGYTEAFF	TGCGCCAGCAGCCCCAGGGGACAGGGATACACTGAAGCTTTCTTT	TRBV5-1	TRBD1	once	TRBJ1-1
CASSLTGNGYTF	TGTGCCAGCAGTCTGACAGGGAATGGCTACACCTTC	TRBV6-6	TRBD1	NA	TRBJ1-2
CASSFWTGWGETQYF	TGCGCCAGCAGCTTTTGGACAGGGTGGGGAGAGACCCAGTACTTC	TRBV5-1	TRBD1	NA	TRBJ2-5